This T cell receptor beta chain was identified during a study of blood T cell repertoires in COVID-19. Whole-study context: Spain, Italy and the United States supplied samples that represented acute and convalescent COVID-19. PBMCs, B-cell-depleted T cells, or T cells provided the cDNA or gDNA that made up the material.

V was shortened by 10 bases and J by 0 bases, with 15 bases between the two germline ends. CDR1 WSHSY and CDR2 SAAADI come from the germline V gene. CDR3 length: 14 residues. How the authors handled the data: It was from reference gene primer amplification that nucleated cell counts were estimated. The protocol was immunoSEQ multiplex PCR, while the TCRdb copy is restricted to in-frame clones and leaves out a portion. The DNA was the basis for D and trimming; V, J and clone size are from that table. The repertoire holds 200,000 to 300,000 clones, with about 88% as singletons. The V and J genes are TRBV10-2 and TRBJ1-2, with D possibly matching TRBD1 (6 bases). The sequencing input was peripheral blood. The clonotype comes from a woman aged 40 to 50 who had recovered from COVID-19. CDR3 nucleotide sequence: TGCGCCACCGGGGGGCCTGGGGCTAACTATGGCTACACCTTC. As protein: CATGGPGANYGYTF.